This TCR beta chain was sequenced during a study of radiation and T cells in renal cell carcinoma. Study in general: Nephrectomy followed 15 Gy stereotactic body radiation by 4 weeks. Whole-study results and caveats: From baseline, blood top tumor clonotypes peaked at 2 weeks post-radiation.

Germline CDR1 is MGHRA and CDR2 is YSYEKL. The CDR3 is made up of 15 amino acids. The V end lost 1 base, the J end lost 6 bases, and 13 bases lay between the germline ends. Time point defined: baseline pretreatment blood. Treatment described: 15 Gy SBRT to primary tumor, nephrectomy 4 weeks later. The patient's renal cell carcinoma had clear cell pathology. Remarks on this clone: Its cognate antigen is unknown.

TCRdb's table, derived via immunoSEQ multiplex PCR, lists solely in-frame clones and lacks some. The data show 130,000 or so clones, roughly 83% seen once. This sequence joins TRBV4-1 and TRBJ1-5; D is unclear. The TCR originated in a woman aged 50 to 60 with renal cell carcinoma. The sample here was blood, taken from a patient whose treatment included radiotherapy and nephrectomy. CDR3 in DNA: TGCGCCAGCAGCCAAGGTTACTTCCGGACTCAGCCCCAGCATTTT. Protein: CASSQGYFRTQPQHF.